This T cell receptor beta chain is drawn from a study of Ad26.COV2.S vaccination and SARS-CoV-2 variants. Overall study context: The Ad26.COV2.S arm of the COV1001 trial was where the donor was placed.

Method: immunoSEQ multiplex PCR; TCRdb's copy keeps in-frame clones and lacks some. The profile shows 300,000 to 400,000 clones, approximately 90% of them singletons. Treatment reported: 15 to 20 received Ad26.COV2.S at low or high dose, single or two shots; 5 received placebo; per-sample allocation not given. Day 63 after the first vaccine or placebo injection was the time point for sampling. This CDR3 has 14 amino acids. V gave up 6 bases and J gave up 4 bases, with 12 bases separating them. Germline loops: CDR1 KGHSH, CDR2 LQKENI. The TCR originated in a person aged 18-60 years who received the Ad26.COV2.S COVID-19 vaccine or a placebo. The specimen comprised peripheral blood, sampled in a trial of Ad26.COV2.S vaccine versus placebo. The gene calls are TRBV18 and TRBJ1-4; tentative D call: TRBD1 (5 bases). As DNA, the CDR3 is TGTGCCAGCTCCCCGAAGACAGTTAATGAAAAACTGTTTTTT. Protein: CASSPKTVNEKLFF.